This T cell receptor (beta chain) stems from a study of shared clonotypes between healthy human individuals (TCRdb year 2020). For the study in its entirety: Two women and a few men aged 18 to 49 years were included in the cohort. Per donor, leukapheresis produced somewhere between about 0.94 and 9 billion PBMCs. Blood TCR repertoires of about five healthy adults were deeply sequenced to estimate repertoire size and the extent of clonotype sharing between individuals. Different laboratories and diverse techniques were used to prepare libraries and sequence TCR repertoires, to increase sequencing depth and limit assay-specific biases. For each donor, CD4 naive and CD4 memory were each given three plates, CD8 naive was given two plates, and CD8 memory was given one plate. What the work shows at the level of the full study, not this receptor alone: Estimated clonotype richness was generally larger for naive than for memory subsets. Sampling was limited to blood, and TCR repertoires in tissue likely differ from TCR repertoires in blood. Pairwise subsampling led to the expectation that sequencing depth would affect the degree of clonotype sharing among donors. Even with the large sequencing depth, rarefaction of the sorted-subset datasets indicated that sequencing was incomplete. Because the study included a small number of donors, the genetic and exposure-history diversity represented was limited. When four donors were compared, the shared fraction of clonotypes was about 5.2% for naive CD4, 3.5% to 4% for naive CD8, 2% to 2.5% for memory CD4, and under 0.5% for memory CD8. Compared with non-shared clonotypes, clonotypes shared by all four sorted-subset donors had higher generation probabilities.

TCR CDR3 regions were amplified from genomic DNA by multiplex PCR using the deep immunoSEQ assay. Extracted genomic DNA from each cell subset was spread evenly across all wells of several immunoSEQ 96-well plates, with each plate serving as a replicate. For sorted subsets, approximately 210 ng genomic DNA, equal to some 30,000 T cell genomes, was loaded into each replicate PCR. Purified libraries were measured with a Qubit 3.0 fluorometer, size-checked on a Bioanalyzer 2100, and measured again with the KAPA Library Quantification kit. Every immunoSEQ 96-well plate was sequenced on a separate single-read 150-cycle Illumina NextSeq 550 flow cell. Per the original workflow: Because only junctional sequences without quality scores were contained in the immunoSEQ output, filtering matching that applied to full-length reads could not be performed. To assign V/J genes and CDR3, sequences were annotated using PyIR, a Python wrapper for IgBLAST v1.9, with IMGT germline references. Any read was removed if the V/J assignment was weak (E-value above 1e-6), the CDR3 was missing, or the read contained stop codons, out-of-frame junctions, or ambiguous translated residues. V3J clonotypes were defined as sequences sharing the same inferred V gene, J gene, and CDR3 amino acid sequence. To compute the percentage overlap between repertoires, the number of shared unique clonotypes was divided by the size of the smaller repertoire. Repertoire richness was assessed with RTK rarefaction, the Chao1 estimator, and Recon v2.1 estimates of unobserved clonotypes. Generation probabilities were computed with OLGA for all TCRbeta clonotypes obtained by the gDNA method from several donors. The clones in this table, taken by TCRdb from immuneACCESS, are in-frame only. Not every clone is retained; where verified, under half of the shortfall comes from an unresolved V gene, and the cause of the rest is unknown. V, J and clone size are those of that table, while D and trimming were read from the DNA. The table for this sample lists 1.5 million to 2.5 million clones; approximately 94% of them were counted only once. Around 1% of the sample rests with the top ten.

For this clone: This clone's antigen is unknown. No base-level quality is on record; no much larger clone is a single base apart.

For the CD8 naive samples, CD45RO-negative cells were positively selected for CCR7, yielding a CD45RA+CCR7+ population from which TemRA cells were excluded. The donors were healthy, HIV-negative adults who had no recently reported acute infections or vaccinations. Every donor was a Caucasian adult residing in Nashville, Tennessee, USA. Blood was collected by leukapheresis, and PBMCs were isolated by Ficoll-Histopaque density gradient centrifugation and then cryopreserved in liquid nitrogen vapor phase. Purity and quantity of every magnetically sorted T cell population were checked by analytical flow cytometry. From each sorted fraction, genomic DNA was isolated and quantified by UV absorbance on a Nanodrop 2000c. Inclusive of the bounding cysteine and phenylalanine, the CDR3 is 16 residues long. Only the CDR3 DNA stays, 48 bases, in frame from base 1. The V end loses 2 bases and the J end loses 7 bases, and a stretch of 15 bases separates them. Reading the germline V gene gives CDR1 MNHNS and CDR2 SASEGT.

The receptor was isolated from a man aged 18-30 years in good health. The V and J segments used are TRBV6-1 and TRBJ1-6; the D gene identity is not certain. Sample: naive CD8+ T cells sorted from blood. The intended sense of this specimen's cell subset or site label: CD45RA+CCR7+. The nucleotide sequence is given as TGTGCCAGCAGTGAATTCCCCGGATCTCCCAATTCACCCCTCCACTTT. It encodes CASSEFPGSPNSPLHF.